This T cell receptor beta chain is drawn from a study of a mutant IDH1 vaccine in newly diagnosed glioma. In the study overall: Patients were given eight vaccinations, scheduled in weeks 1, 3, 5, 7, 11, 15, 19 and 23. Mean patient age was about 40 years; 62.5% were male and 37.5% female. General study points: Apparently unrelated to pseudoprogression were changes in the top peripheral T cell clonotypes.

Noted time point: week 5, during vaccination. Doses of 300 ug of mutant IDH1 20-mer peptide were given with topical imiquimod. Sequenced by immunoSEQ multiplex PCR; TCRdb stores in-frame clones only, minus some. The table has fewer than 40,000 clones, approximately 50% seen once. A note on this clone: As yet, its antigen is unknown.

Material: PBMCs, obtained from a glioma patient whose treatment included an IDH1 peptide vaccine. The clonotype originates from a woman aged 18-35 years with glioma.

CDR3 loop: CASSYGSTGSYEQYF. The CDR3 region has the DNA TGTGCCAGCAGTTACGGGTCCACGGGGTCCTACGAGCAGTACTTC. The rearrangement joins TRBV6-5 to TRBJ2-7; D perhaps matches TRBD2 (5 bases). The length of the CDR3 is 15 residues. Germline CDR1 is MNHEY and CDR2 is SVGAGI. V dropped 2 bases and J dropped 1 base, with 12 bases sitting between them.